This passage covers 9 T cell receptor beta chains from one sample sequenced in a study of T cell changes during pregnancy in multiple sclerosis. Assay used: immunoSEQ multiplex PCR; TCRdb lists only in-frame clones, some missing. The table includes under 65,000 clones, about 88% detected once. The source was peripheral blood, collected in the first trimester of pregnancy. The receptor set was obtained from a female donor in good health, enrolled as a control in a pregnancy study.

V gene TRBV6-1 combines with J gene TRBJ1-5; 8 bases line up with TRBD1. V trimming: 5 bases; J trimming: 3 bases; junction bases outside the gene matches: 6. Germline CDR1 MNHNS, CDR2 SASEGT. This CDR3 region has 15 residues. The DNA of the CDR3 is TGTGCCAGCAGTTCGGGACAGGCAAACAATCAGCCCCAGCATTTT. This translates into CASSSGQANNQPQHF.

CDR3 DNA sequence: TGTGCCAGCAGCGCGGACTACAGGGGGCGCCTCTATGGCTACACCTTC. Translation: CASSADYRGRLYGYTF. V and J are TRBV9 and TRBJ1-2; 9 nucleotides match TRBD1. The trim removed 3 bases at V and 4 bases at J, leaving 10 bases unmatched. Germline CDR1 and CDR2: SGDLS and YYNGEE. The CDR3 is 16 residues long.

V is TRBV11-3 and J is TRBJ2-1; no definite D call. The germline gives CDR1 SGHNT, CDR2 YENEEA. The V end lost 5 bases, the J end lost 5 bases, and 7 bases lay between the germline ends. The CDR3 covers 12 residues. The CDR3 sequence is CASSLSDNEQFF. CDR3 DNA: TGTGCCAGCAGCCTTAGTGACAATGAGCAGTTCTTC.

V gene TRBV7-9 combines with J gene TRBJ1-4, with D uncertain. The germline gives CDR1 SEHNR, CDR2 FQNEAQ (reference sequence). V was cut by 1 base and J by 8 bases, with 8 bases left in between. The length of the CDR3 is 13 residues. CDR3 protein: CASSLGSGEKLFF. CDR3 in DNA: TGTGCCAGCAGCTTAGGAAGCGGGGAAAAACTGTTTTTT. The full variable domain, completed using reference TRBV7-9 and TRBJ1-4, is DTGVSQNPRHKITKRGQNVTFRCDPISEHNRLYWYRQTLGQGPEFLTYFQNEAQLEKSRLLSDRFSAERPKGSFSTLEIQRTEQGDSAMYLCASSLGSGEKLFFGSGTQLSVL.

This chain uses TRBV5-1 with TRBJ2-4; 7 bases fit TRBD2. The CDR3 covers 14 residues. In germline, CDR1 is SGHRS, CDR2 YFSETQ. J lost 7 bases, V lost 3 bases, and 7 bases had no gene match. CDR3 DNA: TGCGCCAGCAGCTCGGGGGGTAGCGCCAACATTCAGTACTTC. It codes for CASSSGGSANIQYF.

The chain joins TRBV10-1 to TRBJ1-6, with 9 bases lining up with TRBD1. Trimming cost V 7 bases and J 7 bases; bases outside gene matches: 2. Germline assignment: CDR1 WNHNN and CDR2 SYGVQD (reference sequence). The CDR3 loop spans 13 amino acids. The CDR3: CASKGTGNSPLHF. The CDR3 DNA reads TGCGCCAGCAAGGGGACAGGGAATTCACCCCTCCACTTT.

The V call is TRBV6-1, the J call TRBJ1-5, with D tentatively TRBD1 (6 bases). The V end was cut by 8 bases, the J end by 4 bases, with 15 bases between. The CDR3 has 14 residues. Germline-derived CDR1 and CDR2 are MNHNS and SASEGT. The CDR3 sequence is CASGSTGRNQPQHF. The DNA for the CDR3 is TGTGCCAGCGGCAGTACAGGGCGTAATCAGCCCCAGCATTTT.

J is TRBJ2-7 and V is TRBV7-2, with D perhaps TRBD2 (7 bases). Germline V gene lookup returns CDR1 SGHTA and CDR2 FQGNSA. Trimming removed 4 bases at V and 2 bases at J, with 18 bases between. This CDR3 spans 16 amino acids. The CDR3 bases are TGTGCCAGCAGCTCCCCGGAGGGGGGGGTTCCCTACGAGCAGTACTTC. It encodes CASSSPEGGVPYEQYF.

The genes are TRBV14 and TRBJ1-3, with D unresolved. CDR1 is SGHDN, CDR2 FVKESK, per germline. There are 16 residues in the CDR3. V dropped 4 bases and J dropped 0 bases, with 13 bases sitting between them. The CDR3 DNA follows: TGTGCCAGCAGCCCACCAGACGGGGTCTCTGGAAACACCATATATTTT. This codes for CASSPPDGVSGNTIYF.